Sequencing of this T cell receptor beta chain was carried out in a study of radiation and T cells in renal cell carcinoma. With V trimmed by 4 bases and J by 1 base, 4 bases remained unmatched. Germline V gene lookup returns CDR1 SGHRS and CDR2 YFSETQ. The CDR3 loop spans 14 amino acids. Time point indicated: blood 2 weeks post-SBRT. The treatment is: 15 Gy SBRT to primary tumor, nephrectomy 4 weeks later. The table came from immunoSEQ multiplex PCR; TCRdb's copy has only in-frame clones and leaves some out. The table lists fewer than 150,000 clones, approximately 90% of them singletons. J is TRBJ1-1 and V is TRBV5-1, with TRBD1 matching over 7 bases. This TCR was sampled from a woman in her sixties or seventies with renal cell carcinoma. The sample was blood, taken from a patient whose treatment included radiotherapy and nephrectomy. In nucleotides, the CDR3 is TGCGCCAGCAGCAGGGGACAGCAGAACACTGAAGCTTTCTTT. Protein sequence: CASSRGQQNTEAFF.